This T cell receptor beta chain was sequenced for a study of identical twins. Study-level findings and limits: Modelling approaches yielded underestimates of out-of-frame TCR alpha sharing between monozygotic twins.

This clonotype was counted only a few times. Its antigen is as yet unknown. A universal primer binding site was introduced by template switching. The final cDNA contained unique molecular identifiers. TCRdb re-analysed the 5' RACE reads in MiXCR, keeping a single row per CDR3 protein. The sample lists a few hundred thousand distinct CDR3 sequences, approximately 8.3% occurring once. The same sample was also used in a study of yellow fever vaccine responses in identical twins.

The sequence derives from a woman in her late teens or twenties in good health. Material: CD8+ T cells sorted from blood.

The CDR3 loop reads CASSQQYPLNTDTQYF. The CDR3 DNA reads TGCGCCAGCAGCCAACAGTACCCTTTAAACACAGATACGCAGTATTTT. The gene calls are TRBV4-1 and TRBJ2-3; D not certain. The V end lost 2 bases, the J end lost 2 bases, and 14 bases lay between the germline ends. The CDR3 runs 16 residues. The germline gives CDR1 MGHRA, CDR2 YSYEKL.